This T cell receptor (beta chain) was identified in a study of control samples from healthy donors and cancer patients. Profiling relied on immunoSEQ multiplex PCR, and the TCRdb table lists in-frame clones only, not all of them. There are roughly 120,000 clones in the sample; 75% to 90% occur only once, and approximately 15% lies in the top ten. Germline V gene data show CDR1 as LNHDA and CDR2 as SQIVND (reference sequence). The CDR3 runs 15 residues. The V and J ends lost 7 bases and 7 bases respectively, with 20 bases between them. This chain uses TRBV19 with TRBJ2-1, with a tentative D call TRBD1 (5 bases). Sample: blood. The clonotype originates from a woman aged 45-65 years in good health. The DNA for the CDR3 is TGTGCCAGTACCCAGTGGGGCTATACCGGGAATGAGCAGTTCTTC. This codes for CASTQWGYTGNEQFF.